This T cell receptor beta chain appears in the sequencing data of a study of blood T cell repertoires in COVID-19 (TCRdb year 2020). In the study overall: Samples from collaborators originated in the United States, Italy and Spain and spanned both the acute and convalescent phases of COVID-19. Nearly every sample came with metadata listing a de-identified subject ID, COVID-19 status, age in years and sex. The repertoires were released in a freely available public database meant as a resource for research on the immune response to SARS-CoV-2. The dataset comprised deeply sampled blood TCRbeta repertoires from subjects exposed to, actively infected with, or recovered from COVID-19. The prospective study material was composed of cDNA or gDNA derived from T cells, B-cell-depleted T cells, or PBMCs. Samples came from the ongoing ImmuneRACE study (first 160 participants) plus 1,254 subjects from 6 global collaborators. Where available, HLA class I and class II types were obtained from metadata supplied by the sample provider rather than from assay-based typing.

The research as a whole found: Clinical and demographic metadata were provided uncurated, with the amount varying by source and participant.

In the prospective study, participants were about 18 to 95 years old, resided in around 25 geographic areas of the United States, and were enrolled through a virtual design. In the prospective study, participants were assigned to cohorts based on the clinical history participants reported in a screening survey and a study questionnaire. Exposed participants had been in contact, within 2 weeks of entering the study, with a person who had a PCR-confirmed or clinician-diagnosed case of COVID-19. In the prospective study, whole blood, serum and a nasopharyngeal or oropharyngeal swab were collected from each participant by mobile phlebotomists. Additional blood draws and questionnaires over a roughly two-month period could optionally be provided by prospective study participants. Before DNA extraction, prospective study blood samples were shipped either frozen or at room temperature. Concerning this clone: The antigen this receptor binds is unknown. Base qualities are not recorded, but no much larger clone differs from it by a single base.

TCRbeta CDR3 regions were amplified from genomic DNA by means of the immunoSEQ Assay, a bias-controlled multiplex PCR. On the study's bioinformatics: Within the assay, amplification of reference gene primers was used to estimate how many nucleated cells each sample contained. Sequence reads were collapsed and filtered to measure the absolute abundance of every unique TCRbeta CDR3 rearrangement. For each sample, productive Simpson clonality was calculated by taking the square root of Simpson's diversity index across productive rearrangements. TCRdb took over this immuneACCESS table, retaining in-frame rearrangements with V and J assigned. Such tables are incomplete; in checked studies, under half of the missing clones stem from an unresolved V gene, and the remainder is unexplained. D and trimming come from the DNA, and the V and J calls and clone size come from that table. The sample table lists 140,000 to 150,000 clones, about 83% of them with a count of one. 5.5% to 7.5% of the sample is in the top ten clones.

Cut back by 5 bases and 2 bases, the V and J ends lie 21 bases apart. The CDR3 runs 17 residues from the cysteine to the phenylalanine. Of the read, only the CDR3 DNA is kept; its 51 bases are in frame from base 1. Taken from the germline V gene, the CDR1 and CDR2 loops are SGHTA and FQGNSA. The source of this sequence is a woman aged 45-65 years who had been exposed to COVID-19. This chain is built from TRBV7-2 and TRBJ1-2; D gene: possibly TRBD1, on 5 matching bases. The sequenced sample was PBMCs or T cells enriched from blood (not recorded which). The CDR3 in this case is CASSHSGAASRNYGYTF. The nucleotide sequence reads TGTGCCAGCAGCCACAGCGGGGCGGCCTCTAGGAACTATGGCTACACCTTC.